These 17 T cell receptor beta chains originate from one sample sequenced in a study of OX40 agonist ivuxolimab in advanced cancers. This table comes from immunoSEQ multiplex PCR, and its TCRdb copy is limited to in-frame clones, with some not included. The table lists approximately 64,000 clones, roughly 88% of them singletons. The sequencing here drew on CD4+ or CD8+ T cells sorted from blood, taken in a trial of the OX40 agonist ivuxolimab. The receptors were gathered from an adult with an advanced solid tumor such as melanoma, head and neck, liver or kidney cancer.

The V call is TRBV5-5, the J call TRBJ2-2; no firm D call. Germline CDR1 is SGHKS and CDR2 is YYEKEE (reference sequence). V gave up 0 bases and J gave up 0 bases, with 3 bases separating them. The CDR3 totals 14 residues. As DNA, the CDR3 is TGTGCCAGCAGCTTGGAGGCGAACACCGGGGAGCTGTTTTTT. Protein product: CASSLEANTGELFF. The full variable domain, its missing parts supplied by reference TRBV5-5 and TRBJ2-2, is DAGVTQSPTHLIKTRGQQVTLRCSPISGHKSVSWYQQVLGQGPQFIFQYYEKEERGRGNFPDRFSARQFPNYSSELNVNALLLGDSALYLCASSLEANTGELFFGEGSRLTVL.

The chain is built from TRBV28 and TRBJ1-2; D call uncertain. V gave up 6 bases and J gave up 5 bases, with 7 bases separating them. Germline V lookup: CDR1 MDHEN, CDR2 SYDVKM. CDR3 length: 11 amino acids. The CDR3 DNA is TGTGCCAGCAGAAGGCCTTATGGCTACACCTTC. It is translated as CASRRPYGYTF.

The rearrangement joins TRBV28 to TRBJ2-7; no clear D gene. The CDR3 has 13 amino acids. The V and J ends lost 10 bases and 0 bases respectively, with 13 bases between them. Germline V gives CDR1 MDHEN, CDR2 SYDVKM. CDR3 amino acids: CATHLASSYEQYF. The CDR3 DNA sequence: TGTGCCACCCACCTCGCTAGCTCCTACGAGCAGTACTTC.

The chain joins TRBV6-1 to TRBJ1-6; tentatively, D is TRBD1 (6 bases). This CDR3 spans 13 amino acids. The germline gives CDR1 MNHNS, CDR2 SASEGT. V was pared by 7 bases and J by 6 bases, with 10 bases between. CDR3 residues: CASTLQGNSPLHF. DNA of the CDR3: TGTGCCAGCACCTTACAGGGTAATTCACCCCTCCACTTT.

The chain couples TRBV6-1 to TRBJ2-2; possibly TRBD2 for D (5 bases). Trimming left V 2 bases short and J 5 bases short, with 6 bases between. CDR1 and CDR2 (germline): MNHNS, SASEGT. This CDR3 region has 13 residues. The CDR3 DNA sequence: TGTGCCAGCAGTGAAACGGGGACCGGGGAGCTGTTTTTT. Amino acids: CASSETGTGELFF.

V gene TRBV5-1 combines with J gene TRBJ1-1, with D maybe TRBD1 (6 bases). The CDR3 spans 14 residues. V lost 4 bases and J lost 10, with 20 bases in between. In germline, CDR1 is SGHRS, CDR2 YFSETQ. CDR3 nucleotide sequence: TGCGCCAGCAGCCCCGGAAGGGAAGGAGGGGGAGCTTTCTTT. Its protein is CASSPGREGGGAFF.

The rearrangement joins TRBV7-2 to TRBJ2-1; D not resolved. The length of the CDR3 is 16 residues. V was cut by 1 base and J by 1 base, with 11 bases left in between. Per germline, CDR1 SGHTA and CDR2 FQGNSA. CDR3 nucleotides: TGTGCCAGCAGCTTAGTTGGACCCGGATCCTACAATGAGCAGTTCTTC. It translates to CASSLVGPGSYNEQFF.

The V call is TRBV7-9, the J call TRBJ1-1, with a possible D match to TRBD1 (5 bases). V dropped 2 bases and J dropped 7 bases, with 14 bases sitting between them. CDR3 size: 14 residues. Germline V gene sequence: CDR1 SEHNR, CDR2 FQNEAQ (reference sequence). CDR3 in amino acids: CASSLQGVSSEAFF. CDR3 nucleotide sequence: TGTGCCAGCAGCTTACAGGGTGTATCGAGTGAAGCTTTCTTT.

This chain uses TRBV2 with TRBJ1-5; tentative D call: TRBD1 (6 bases). Germline V gene lookup returns CDR1 SNHLY and CDR2 FYNNEI. The CDR3 totals 14 residues. V shed 4 bases and J shed 5 bases, with 12 bases lying between them. The CDR3 DNA reads TGTGCCAGCAGTGCTGGGGGCGACTATCAGCCCCAGCATTTT. It is translated as CASSAGGDYQPQHF.

A note on this clone: The junction departs from germline at one end; a sequencing error may be responsible. This sample also contains other DNA sequences that code for the same CDR3. This sequence joins TRBV13 and TRBJ1-3; D remains unclear. Per the germline V gene, CDR1 is PRHDT and CDR2 is FYEKMQ (reference sequence). The CDR3 consists of 12 residues. This CDR3 reads CASSLSGNTIYF. DNA of the CDR3: TGCGCCAGCAGTTTGTCTGGAAACACCATATATTTT.

The genes are TRBV4-1 and TRBJ2-1; 9 positions match TRBD1. This CDR3 spans 14 amino acids. The V and J ends lost 4 bases and 10 bases, in that order; junction bases with no gene match: 8. Germline lookup yields CDR1 MGHRA and CDR2 YSYEKL. CDR3 protein: CASSPRDREGEQFF. CDR3 in DNA: TGCGCCAGCAGCCCCCGGGACAGGGAGGGAGAGCAGTTCTTC.

V is TRBV7-9 and J is TRBJ2-2; 7 bases agree with TRBD1. The CDR3 sequence is 16 residues long. Germline CDR1 and CDR2: SEHNR and FQNEAQ (reference sequence). The V segment lost 7 bases and the J segment 0 bases; nucleotides outside the gene matches: 8. The CDR3 loop reads CASTDLGGSNTGELFF. The CDR3 bases are TGTGCCAGCACCGACCTAGGGGGCTCGAACACCGGGGAGCTGTTTTTT.

The genes are TRBV19 and TRBJ2-7; D is perhaps TRBD1 or TRBD2 (6 bases each). This CDR3 comprises 14 residues. Germline CDR1 reads LNHDA; CDR2 reads SQIVND (reference sequence). The V gene lost 3 bases and the J gene lost 6 bases, with 15 bases spanning the gap. Here the CDR3 reads CASSIAQGGSEQYF. Written as DNA, the CDR3 is TGTGCCAGTAGTATTGCCCAAGGGGGGAGCGAGCAGTACTTC. Complete variable domain (other parts from reference TRBV19 and TRBJ2-7): DGGITQSPKYLFRKEGQNVTLSCEQNLNHDAMYWYRQDPGQGLRLIYYSQIVNDFQKGDIAEGYSVSREKKESFPLTVTSAQKNPTAFYLCASSIAQGGSEQYFGPGTRLTVT.

This CDR3 reads CASSIPENYGYTF. The CDR3 bases are TGTGCCAGTAGTATCCCAGAGAACTATGGCTACACCTTC. The chain links TRBV19 to TRBJ1-2, with D uncertain. The V end was cut by 3 bases, the J end by 2 bases, with 7 bases between. The CDR3 is made up of 13 amino acids. The germline V gene encodes CDR1 LNHDA and CDR2 SQIVND (reference sequence).

This chain links TRBV4-1 with TRBJ2-7; 9 bases align to TRBD1. The V segment lost 4 bases and the J segment 5 bases; nucleotides outside the gene matches: 3. Germline CDR1 reads MGHRA; CDR2 reads YSYEKL. The CDR3 loop spans 13 amino acids. The CDR3 DNA reads as TGCGCCAGCAGCCTTCGGGACAGGGACGAGCAGTACTTC. Translating it yields CASSLRDRDEQYF.

The chain recombines TRBV27 with TRBJ2-1; a weak D match, TRBD2 (6 bases). Looked up from germline, CDR1 is MNHEY and CDR2 is SMNVEV (reference sequence). V shed 1 base and J shed 5 bases, with 12 bases lying between them. The CDR3 consists of 15 residues. CDR3 DNA sequence: TGTGCCAGCAGTTTATTCGGGACTGGGAACAATGAGCAGTTCTTC. Encoded protein: CASSLFGTGNNEQFF.

This rearrangement joins TRBV5-1 to TRBJ2-5; D might be TRBD1 (6 bases). CDR3 length: 18 residues. The V gene's germline CDR1 is SGHRS and CDR2 YFSETQ. V shed 4 bases and J shed 5 bases, with 27 bases lying between them. DNA of the CDR3: TGCGCCAGCAGCCCGGGACGCCCGGCAGGGGAATTACGCGAGACCCAGTACTTC. Protein product: CASSPGRPAGELRETQYF.